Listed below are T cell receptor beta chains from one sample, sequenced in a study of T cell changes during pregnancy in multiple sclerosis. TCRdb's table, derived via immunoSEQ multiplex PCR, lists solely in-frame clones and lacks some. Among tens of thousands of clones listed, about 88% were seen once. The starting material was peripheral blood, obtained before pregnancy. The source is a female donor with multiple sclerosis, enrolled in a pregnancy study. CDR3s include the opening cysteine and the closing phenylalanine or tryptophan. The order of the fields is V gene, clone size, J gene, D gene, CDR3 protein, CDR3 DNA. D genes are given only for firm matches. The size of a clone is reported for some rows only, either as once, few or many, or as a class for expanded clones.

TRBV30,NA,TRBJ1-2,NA,CAWKSGPVKGYTF,TGTGCCTGGAAAAGCGGCCCGGTAAAGGGCTACACCTTC
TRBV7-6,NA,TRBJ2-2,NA,CASSLGQGGIGELFF,TGTGCCAGCAGCTTAGGGCAGGGTGGTATCGGGGAGCTGTTTTTT
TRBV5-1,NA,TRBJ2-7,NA,CASSFGGVEQYF,TGCGCCAGCAGCTTCGGAGGGGTCGAGCAGTACTTC
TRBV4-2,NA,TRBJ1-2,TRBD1,CASSQDGQGDSYGYTF,TGTGCCAGCAGCCAAGATGGGCAGGGGGATTCTTATGGCTACACCTTC
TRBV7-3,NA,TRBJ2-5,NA,CASSRNGGQETQYF,TGTGCCAGCAGTCGCAACGGGGGTCAAGAGACCCAGTACTTC
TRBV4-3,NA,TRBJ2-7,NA,CASSQGLSYEQYF,TGCGCCAGCAGCCAGGGCCTCTCCTACGAGCAGTACTTC
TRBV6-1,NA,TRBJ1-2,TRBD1,CASSAGQGAGGYTF,TGTGCCAGCAGTGCCGGGCAGGGGGCAGGTGGCTACACCTTC
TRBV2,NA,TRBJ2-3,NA,CASSEAGVGTDTQYF,TGTGCCAGCAGTGAGGCAGGGGTCGGCACAGATACGCAGTATTTT
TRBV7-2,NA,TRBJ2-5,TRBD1,CASSLVGQGTETQYF,TGTGCCAGCAGCTTAGTGGGACAGGGGACTGAGACCCAGTACTTC
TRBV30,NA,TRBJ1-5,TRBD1,CAWSPGQPQGNQPQHF,TGTGCCTGGAGTCCGGGACAGCCCCAGGGCAATCAGCCCCAGCATTTT
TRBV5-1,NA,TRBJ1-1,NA,CASSLDGGRRAFF,TGCGCCAGCAGCTTGGATGGAGGTCGAAGAGCTTTCTTT
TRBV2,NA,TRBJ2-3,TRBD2,CASTTSGYTDTQYF,TGTGCCAGCACAACTAGCGGCTACACAGATACGCAGTATTTT
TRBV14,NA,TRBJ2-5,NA,CASSRDIQETQYF,TGTGCCAGCAGCAGGGACATCCAAGAGACCCAGTACTTC
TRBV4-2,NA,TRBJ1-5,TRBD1,CASSRTGGAGQPQHF,TGTGCCAGCAGCCGCACAGGGGGCGCGGGTCAGCCCCAGCATTTT
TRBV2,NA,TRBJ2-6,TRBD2,CARGGVPSFGANVLTF,TGTGCCAGGGGAGGGGTACCCTCATTCGGGGCCAACGTCCTGACTTTC
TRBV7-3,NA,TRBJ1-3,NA,CASSSGEGKNTIYF,TGTGCCAGCAGTTCAGGGGAGGGGAAGAACACCATATATTTT
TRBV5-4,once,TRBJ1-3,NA,CASSSWGGSDGNTIYF,TGTGCCAGCAGCTCCTGGGGGGGGTCGGATGGAAACACCATATATTTT
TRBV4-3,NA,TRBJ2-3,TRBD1,CASSQTGGYTDTQYF,TGCGCCAGCAGCCAAACAGGGGGGTACACAGATACGCAGTATTTT
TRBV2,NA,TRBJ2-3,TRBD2,CASYGGAGTDTQYF,TGTGCCAGTTACGGGGGGGCAGGCACAGATACGCAGTATTTT
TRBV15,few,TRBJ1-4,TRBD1,CATSRGPQGGDNEKLFF,TGTGCCACCAGCAGAGGCCCACAGGGGGGGGATAATGAAAAACTGTTTTTT
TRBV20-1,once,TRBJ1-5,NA,CSAAGDQPQHF,TGCAGTGCTGCAGGGGATCAGCCCCAGCATTTT
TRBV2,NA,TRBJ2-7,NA,CASSEELAATLFEQYF,TGTGCCAGCAGTGAGGAACTAGCTGCCACCTTATTCGAGCAGTACTTC
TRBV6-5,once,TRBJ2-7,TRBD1,CASSYPHRGGNEQYF,TGTGCCAGCAGTTACCCACACAGGGGTGGCAACGAGCAGTACTTC
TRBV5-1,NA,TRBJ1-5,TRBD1,CASSLRQGDQPQHF,TGCGCCAGCAGCCTCCGACAGGGAGATCAGCCCCAGCATTTT
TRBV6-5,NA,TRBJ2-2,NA,CASSYSTGGELFF,TGTGCCAGCAGTTACTCCACGGGCGGGGAGCTGTTTTTT
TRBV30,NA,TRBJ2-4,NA,CAFLTGGNIQYF,TGTGCCTTCTTGACAGGCGGGAACATTCAGTACTTC
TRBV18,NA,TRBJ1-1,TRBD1,CASSPTKTGGLNTEAFF,TGTGCCAGCTCACCAACAAAGACAGGGGGTCTGAACACTGAAGCTTTCTTT
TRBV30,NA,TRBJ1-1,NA,CAWSLLTGRTEAFF,TGTGCCTGGAGTCTACTCACAGGGAGAACTGAAGCTTTCTTT
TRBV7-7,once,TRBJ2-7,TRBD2,CASSLEASGRFEQYF,TGTGCCAGCAGCTTAGAGGCTAGCGGGAGGTTCGAGCAGTACTTC
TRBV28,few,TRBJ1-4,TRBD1,CASSGDRGDEKLFF,TGTGCCAGCAGTGGGGACAGGGGAGATGAAAAACTGTTTTTT
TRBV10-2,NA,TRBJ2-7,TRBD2,CASSESGTSERYEQYF,TGCGCCAGCAGTGAGTCGGGGACTAGCGAGAGGTACGAGCAGTACTTC
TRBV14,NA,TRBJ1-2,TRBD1,CASSQTGTAYGYTF,TGTGCCAGCAGCCAGACCGGGACAGCCTATGGCTACACCTTC
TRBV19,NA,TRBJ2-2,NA,CASRLMLTTGELFF,TGTGCCAGCCGACTGATGTTAACGACCGGGGAGCTGTTTTTT
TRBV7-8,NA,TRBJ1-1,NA,CASSLVGGSMNTEAFF,TGTGCCAGCAGCTTAGTCGGCGGGAGCATGAACACTGAAGCTTTCTTT
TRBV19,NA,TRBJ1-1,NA,CASSIDAGDYTEAFF,TGTGCCAGTAGTATAGACGCAGGGGATTACACTGAAGCTTTCTTT
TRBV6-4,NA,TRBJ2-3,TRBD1,CATKKGQRSTDTQYF,TGTGCCACCAAGAAGGGACAGCGAAGCACAGATACGCAGTATTTT
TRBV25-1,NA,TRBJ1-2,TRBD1,CASSEFGQGLSVYGYTF,TGTGCCAGCAGTGAATTTGGACAGGGCTTAAGTGTCTATGGCTACACCTTC
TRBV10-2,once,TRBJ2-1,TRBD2,CATTTSGSGNEQFF,TGCGCCACTACGACTAGCGGGAGTGGGAATGAGCAGTTCTTC
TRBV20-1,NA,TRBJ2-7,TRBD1,CSANRGAEQYF,TGCAGTGCTAACAGGGGAGCCGAGCAGTACTTC
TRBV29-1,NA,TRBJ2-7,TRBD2,CSVEPTSGVPHEQYF,TGCAGCGTTGAACCTACTAGCGGAGTACCTCACGAGCAGTACTTC
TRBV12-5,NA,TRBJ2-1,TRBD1,CASGQLRDSIYNEQFF,TGTGCTAGTGGTCAACTCCGGGACAGTATCTACAATGAGCAGTTCTTC
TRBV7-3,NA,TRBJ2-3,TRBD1,CASSLPGGDTQYF,TGTGCCAGCAGCTTACCAGGGGGAGATACGCAGTATTTT
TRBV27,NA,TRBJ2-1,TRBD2,CASRHSPSGGLSFYNEQFF,TGTGCCAGCAGACACTCGCCTAGCGGGGGCCTTTCATTCTACAATGAGCAGTTCTTC
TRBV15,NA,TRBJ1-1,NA,CATSRDRGGYGWNTEAFF,TGTGCCACCAGCAGAGATCGAGGGGGTTACGGGTGGAACACTGAAGCTTTCTTT
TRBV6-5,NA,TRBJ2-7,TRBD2,CASRSLAGSLYEQYF,TGTGCCAGCAGGTCATTAGCGGGGAGCTTGTACGAGCAGTACTTC
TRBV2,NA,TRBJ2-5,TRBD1,CASSEGALRETQYF,TGTGCCAGCAGCGAGGGGGCGCTAAGAGAGACCCAGTACTTC
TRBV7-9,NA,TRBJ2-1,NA,CASGGGRGNEQFF,TGTGCCAGTGGTGGAGGGAGAGGCAATGAGCAGTTCTTC
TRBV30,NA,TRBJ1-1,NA,CAWSVGGATEAFF,TGTGCCTGGAGTGTAGGGGGGGCAACTGAAGCTTTCTTT
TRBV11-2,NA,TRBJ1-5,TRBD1,CASSRDREGQPQHF,TGTGCCAGCAGCCGGGACAGGGAAGGGCAGCCCCAGCATTTT
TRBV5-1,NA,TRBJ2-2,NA,CASSTRANTGELFF,TGCGCCAGCAGCACCAGGGCGAACACCGGGGAGCTGTTTTTT
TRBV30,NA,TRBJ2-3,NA,CAWSGALVPDTQYF,TGTGCCTGGAGTGGGGCTTTGGTCCCAGATACGCAGTATTTT